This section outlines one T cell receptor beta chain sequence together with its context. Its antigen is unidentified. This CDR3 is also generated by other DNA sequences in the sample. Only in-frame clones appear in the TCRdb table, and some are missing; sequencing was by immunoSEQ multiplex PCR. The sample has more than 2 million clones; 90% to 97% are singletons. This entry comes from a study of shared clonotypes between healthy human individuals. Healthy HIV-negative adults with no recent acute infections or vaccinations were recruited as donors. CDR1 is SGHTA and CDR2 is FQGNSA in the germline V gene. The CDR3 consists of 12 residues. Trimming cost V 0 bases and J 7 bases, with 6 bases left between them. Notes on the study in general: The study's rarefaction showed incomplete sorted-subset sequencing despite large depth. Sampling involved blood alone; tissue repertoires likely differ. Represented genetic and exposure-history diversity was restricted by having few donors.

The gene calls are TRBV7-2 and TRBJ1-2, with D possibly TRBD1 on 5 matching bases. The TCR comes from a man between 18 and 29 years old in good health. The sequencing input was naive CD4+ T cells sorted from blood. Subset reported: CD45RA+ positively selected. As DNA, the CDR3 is TGTGCCAGCAGCTTAGCCCAGGGTGGCTACACCTTC. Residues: CASSLAQGGYTF.